This T cell receptor beta chain is from a study of blood T cell repertoires in COVID-19. About the study: Samples representing acute and convalescent COVID-19 were sourced from the United States, Italy and Spain. T cells, B-cell-depleted T cells, or PBMCs supplied cDNA or gDNA.

As originally analysed: Estimates of nucleated cell counts were drawn from the amplification of reference gene primers. Clones were read by immunoSEQ multiplex PCR, and TCRdb kept only the in-frame ones, dropping some. V, J and clone size reflect that table, while D and trimming were determined from the DNA. The data show roughly 100,000 clones, 65% to 90% seen once. Germline CDR1 MDHEN, CDR2 SYDVKM. The CDR3 is 15 residues long. Germline trimming cut 2 bases from V and 1 base from J; bases unmatched to any gene: 3. V gene TRBV28 combines with J gene TRBJ2-5; 8 bases are shared with TRBD1. The source material was peripheral blood. This clonotype was sampled from a man at least 80 years old with acute or convalescent COVID-19. The chain's CDR3 is CASSLTGQGQETQYF. In DNA, the CDR3 is TGTGCCAGCAGTTTAACAGGACAGGGCCAAGAGACCCAGTACTTC.